The next 10 T cell receptor beta chains were all read from a single sample in a study of cytomegalovirus exposure and HLA in healthy donors. Sequenced by immunoSEQ multiplex PCR; TCRdb stores in-frame clones only, minus some. The table includes roughly 180,000 clones, about four fifths detected once. The specimen was PBMCs. Every receptor here comes from a man aged 18-30 years in good health and CMV-seropositive.

This clone was recorded only once. This specimen includes other DNA sequences encoding the same CDR3. This chain links TRBV9 with TRBJ1-3; D is possibly TRBD1 (6 bases). There are 15 residues in the CDR3. V lost 0 bases and J lost 0, with 7 bases in between. The germline V gene has CDR1 SGDLS and CDR2 YYNGEE. CDR3 DNA sequence: TGTGCCAGCAGCGTAGGAGGGGGCTCTGGAAACACCATATATTTT. It encodes CASSVGGGSGNTIYF.

The rearrangement uses TRBV19 and TRBJ2-1, with TRBD2 matching over 7 bases. This CDR3 comprises 16 residues. Trimming cost V 7 bases and J 2 bases; bases outside gene matches: 11. The germline CDR1 and CDR2 sequences are LNHDA and SQIVND (reference sequence). The CDR3 bases are TGTGCCAGTAACGGGGGGAGGGCCGAACCCTACAATGAGCAGTTCTTC. Translation gives CASNGGRAEPYNEQFF.

The chain links TRBV19 to TRBJ2-2; the D gene is possibly TRBD1 (6 bases). The V end was cut by 2 bases, the J end by 6 bases, with 16 bases between. The CDR3 runs to 16 residues. Germline V CDR1 and CDR2: LNHDA, SQIVND (reference sequence). The CDR3 sequence is CASSISGDRPPGELFF. The CDR3 DNA follows: TGTGCCAGTAGTATATCAGGGGATCGTCCTCCCGGGGAGCTGTTTTTT.

This chain joins TRBV19 and TRBJ1-2; D not resolved. The CDR3 sequence is 13 residues long. Trimming stripped 2 bases from V and 6 bases from J, with 10 bases between. CDR1 is LNHDA, CDR2 SQIVND, per germline (reference sequence). The CDR3 DNA reads as TGTGCCAGTAGTATATCTTGGAGGAATGGCTACACCTTC. This gives the protein CASSISWRNGYTF.

V and J are TRBV10-3 and TRBJ2-2; D is possibly TRBD1 or TRBD2 (10 bases each). CDR3 length: 24 amino acids. The V and J ends lost 2 bases and 3 bases respectively, with 37 bases between them. Germline CDR1 is ENHRY and CDR2 is SYGVKD. CDR3 in DNA: TGTGCCATCAGTGAGGGGACAGGGGCGTTGAGTCTAGCGGGAGAGGGTGGCGACACCGGGGAGCTGTTTTTT. This sequence encodes CAISEGTGALSLAGEGGDTGELFF.

The chain recombines TRBV27 with TRBJ2-2; D unclear. The CDR3 extends over 12 amino acids. CDR1 and CDR2 from the germline V gene are MNHEY and SMNVEV (reference sequence). The V and J ends lost 5 bases and 5 bases respectively, with 6 bases between them. CDR3 region: CASSPLTGELFF. Here the CDR3 DNA reads TGTGCCAGCAGTCCCCTTACCGGGGAGCTGTTTTTT.

The chain has TRBV5-6 and TRBJ1-1; 10 positions agree with TRBD1. The CDR3 is 13 amino acids. V trimming: 3 bases; J trimming: 11 bases; junction bases outside the gene matches: 7. In germline, CDR1 is SGHDT, CDR2 YYEEEE. CDR3 sequence: CASSSRRQGAAFF. CDR3 DNA sequence: TGTGCCAGCAGCTCCCGCCGACAGGGGGCGGCTTTCTTT.

The CDR3 nucleotides are TGTGCCAGCAGCCCGACAGAAACCGGGGAGCTGTTTTTT. Residues: CASSPTETGELFF. The chain couples TRBV4-2 to TRBJ2-2; a weak D match, TRBD1 (5 bases). The V gene lost 4 bases and the J gene lost 5 bases, with 8 bases spanning the gap. The length of the CDR3 is 13 residues. Germline CDR1 and CDR2: LGHNA and YNFKEQ.

The chain has TRBV5-4 and TRBJ2-3, with D possibly TRBD2 on 7 matching bases. V lost 5 bases to trimming and J lost 4 bases, with 26 bases between them. The CDR3 runs to 18 residues. Germline V CDR1 and CDR2: SGHNT, YYREEE (reference sequence). The CDR3 sequence: CASSQPWGGQGLADTQYF. CDR3 in DNA: TGTGCCAGCAGTCAACCATGGGGGGGCCAAGGCCTCGCAGATACGCAGTATTTT.

V usage is TRBV27 and J usage is TRBJ2-5; 7 bases map to TRBD1. The CDR3 runs to 15 residues. Losses at the gene ends were 5 bases for V and 3 bases for J; bases not matched to a gene: 9. Germline V gives CDR1 MNHEY, CDR2 SMNVEV (reference sequence). The CDR3 sequence is CASSDREWGKETQYF. CDR3 bases: TGTGCCAGCAGTGACAGGGAGTGGGGGAAAGAGACCCAGTACTTC.